This T cell receptor beta chain was identified during a study of cytomegalovirus exposure and HLA in healthy donors. Study-level information: Assignment to the Caucasian-associated ancestry cluster applied to around 76% of the approximately 400 genotyped donors.

Study-level results: It was reported that the classifier diagnosed cytomegalovirus status with high specificity and sensitivity in both the original and validation cohorts. Excluded were some V segments that proved indistinguishable, including TRBV6-2 and TRBV6-3.

Concerning this clone itself: The antigen is unknown.

Primers for the PCR totalled 60 Vbeta and 13 Jbeta. The method was immunoSEQ multiplex PCR; TCRdb's version includes in-frame clones alone and lacks a portion of them. The data show approximately 170,000 clones, with roughly 85% seen just once and about 1.5% held by the top ten. There are 15 residues in the CDR3. Unmatched junction bases numbered 8, after V lost 1 base and J lost 8 bases. CDR1 is SGHTA and CDR2 is FQGNSA in the germline V gene. The clonotype comes from a male donor in good health and CMV-seronegative. The gene calls are TRBV7-2 and TRBJ1-2; 9 bases map to TRBD1. Sequenced material: PBMCs. The CDR3 DNA is TGTGCCAGCAGCTTAGATAACAGGGGGCCGGGGGGCTACACCTTC. Translation: CASSLDNRGPGGYTF.